This entry concerns a single TCR beta chain. Its antigen is currently unknown. This specimen comes from a study of post-analysis software for immune sequencing data. Study as a whole: There were relapsing-remitting, secondary progressive and progressive-relapsing multiple sclerosis among the disease courses included.

Tagging with unique molecular identifiers was a feature of the TCR beta cDNA libraries. Around 500,000 cDNA molecules were obtained per 1 to 10 million input T cells. Each CDR3 protein is one row after TCRdb ran MiXCR on the PCR reads. Found here are approximately 730,000 distinct CDR3 sequences, 25% to 30% of them singletons; the top ten hold roughly 0.54%. General study points: Elevated frequency relative to controls characterized about 5 TRBV segments in patients, TRBV5-6, TRBV5-1 and TRBV20-1 among them. Significantly lower normalized Chao1 diversity was seen in multiple sclerosis patients than in controls.

The CDR3 is made up of 15 amino acids. V trimming: 4 bases; J trimming: 2 bases; junction bases outside the gene matches: 5. The germline V gene has CDR1 SNHLY and CDR2 FYNNEI. The chain recombines TRBV2 with TRBJ2-3; 8 bases are shared with TRBD1. Sequencing was carried out using blood. The origin of this receptor is a girl aged 5-17 years with multiple sclerosis. CDR3 nucleotide sequence: TGTGCCAGCAGTGGAACAGGGGGGCACACAGATACGCAGTATTTT. The encoded protein is CASSGTGGHTDTQYF.